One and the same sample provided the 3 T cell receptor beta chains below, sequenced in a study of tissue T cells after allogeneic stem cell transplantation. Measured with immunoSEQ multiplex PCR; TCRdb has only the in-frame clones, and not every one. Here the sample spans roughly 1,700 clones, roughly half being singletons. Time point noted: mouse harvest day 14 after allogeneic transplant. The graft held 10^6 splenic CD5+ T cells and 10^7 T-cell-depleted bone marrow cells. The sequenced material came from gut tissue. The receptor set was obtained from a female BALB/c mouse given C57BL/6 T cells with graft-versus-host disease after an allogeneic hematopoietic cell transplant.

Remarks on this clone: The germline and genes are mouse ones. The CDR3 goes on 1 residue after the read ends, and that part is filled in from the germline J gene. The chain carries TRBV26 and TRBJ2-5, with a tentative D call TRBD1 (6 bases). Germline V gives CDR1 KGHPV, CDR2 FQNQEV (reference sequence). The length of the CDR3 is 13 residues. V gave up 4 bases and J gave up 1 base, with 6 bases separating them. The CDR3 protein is CASSQGDQDTQYF. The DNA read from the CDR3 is TGTGCCAGCAGTCAGGGGGACCAAGACACCCAGTAC.

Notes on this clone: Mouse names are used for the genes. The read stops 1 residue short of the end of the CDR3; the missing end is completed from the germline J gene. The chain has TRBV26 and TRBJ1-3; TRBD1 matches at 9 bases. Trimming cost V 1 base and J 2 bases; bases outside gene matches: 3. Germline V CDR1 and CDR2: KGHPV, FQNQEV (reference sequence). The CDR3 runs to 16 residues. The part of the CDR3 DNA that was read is TGTGCCAGCAGTCTGTGGGGACAGGGTACTGGAAATACGCTCTAT. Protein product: CASSLWGQGTGNTLY. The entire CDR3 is CASSLWGQGTGNTLYF.

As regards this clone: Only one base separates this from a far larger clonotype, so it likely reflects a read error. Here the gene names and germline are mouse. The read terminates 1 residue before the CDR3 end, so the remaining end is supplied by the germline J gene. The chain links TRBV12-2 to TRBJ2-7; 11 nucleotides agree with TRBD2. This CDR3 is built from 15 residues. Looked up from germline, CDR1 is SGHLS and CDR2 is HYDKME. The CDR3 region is CPSSPDWGASNEQYF. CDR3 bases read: TGTCCCAGCTCGCCGGACTGGGGGGCTTCCAATGAACAGTAC.